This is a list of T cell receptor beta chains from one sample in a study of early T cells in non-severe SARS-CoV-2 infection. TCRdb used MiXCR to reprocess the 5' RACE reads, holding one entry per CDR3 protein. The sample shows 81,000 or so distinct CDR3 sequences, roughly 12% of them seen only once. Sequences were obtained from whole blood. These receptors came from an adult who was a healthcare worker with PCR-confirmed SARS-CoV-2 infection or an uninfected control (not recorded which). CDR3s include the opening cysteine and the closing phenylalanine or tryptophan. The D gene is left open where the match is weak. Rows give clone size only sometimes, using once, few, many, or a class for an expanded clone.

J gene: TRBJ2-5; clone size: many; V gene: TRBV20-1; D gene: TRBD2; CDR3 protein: CSAMGLAGRVGETQYF
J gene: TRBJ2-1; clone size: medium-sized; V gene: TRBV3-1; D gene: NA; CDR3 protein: CASSQGTGPRNEQFF
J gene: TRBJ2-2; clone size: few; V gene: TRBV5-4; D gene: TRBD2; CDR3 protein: CASSFGLAGVTGELFF
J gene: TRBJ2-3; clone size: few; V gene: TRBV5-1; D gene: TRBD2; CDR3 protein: CASSRAGRSEDTQYF
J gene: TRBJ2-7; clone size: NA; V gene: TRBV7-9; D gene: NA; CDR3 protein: CASSLSREQYF
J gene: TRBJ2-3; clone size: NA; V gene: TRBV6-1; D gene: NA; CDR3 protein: CASSPGLRMTDTQYF
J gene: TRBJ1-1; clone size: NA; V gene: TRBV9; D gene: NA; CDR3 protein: CASSGLDNVGTEAFF
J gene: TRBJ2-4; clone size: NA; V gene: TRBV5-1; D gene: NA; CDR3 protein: CASSLRGLENIQYF
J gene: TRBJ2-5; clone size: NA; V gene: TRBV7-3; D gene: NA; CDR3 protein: CASSLGGGTQYF
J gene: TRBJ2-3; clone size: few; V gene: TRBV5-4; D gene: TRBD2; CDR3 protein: CASSLAGSADTQYF
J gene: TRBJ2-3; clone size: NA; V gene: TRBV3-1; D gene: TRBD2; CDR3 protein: CASSGLAFIDTQYF
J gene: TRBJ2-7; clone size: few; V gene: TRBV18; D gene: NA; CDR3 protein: CASSPRQGHQLYEQYF
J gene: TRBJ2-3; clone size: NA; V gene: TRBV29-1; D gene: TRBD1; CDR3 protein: CSVDRGRIDTQYF
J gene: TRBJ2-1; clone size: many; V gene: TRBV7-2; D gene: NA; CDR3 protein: CASSLAVGYNEQFF
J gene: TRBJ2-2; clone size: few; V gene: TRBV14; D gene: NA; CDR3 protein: CASSQSFLTGELFF
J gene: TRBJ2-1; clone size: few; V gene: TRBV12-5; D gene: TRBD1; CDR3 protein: CASGLAGGPAYEQFF
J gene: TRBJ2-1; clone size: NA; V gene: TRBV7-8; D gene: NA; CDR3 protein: CASSRTNYNEQFF
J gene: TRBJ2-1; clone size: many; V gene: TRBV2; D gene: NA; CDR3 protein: CASSEAAGFYNEQFF
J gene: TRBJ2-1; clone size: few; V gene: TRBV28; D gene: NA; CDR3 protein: CASSFIGQGLYNEQFF
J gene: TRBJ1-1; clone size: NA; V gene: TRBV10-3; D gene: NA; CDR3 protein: CAISRRTENTEAFF
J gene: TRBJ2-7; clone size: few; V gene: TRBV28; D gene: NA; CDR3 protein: CASSSIPVYEQYF
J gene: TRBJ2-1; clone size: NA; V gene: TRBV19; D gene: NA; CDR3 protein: CASSFRGSHNEQFF
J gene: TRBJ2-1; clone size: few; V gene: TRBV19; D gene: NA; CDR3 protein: CASSLPQAVSGQFF
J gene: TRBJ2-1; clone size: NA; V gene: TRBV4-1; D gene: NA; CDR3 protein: CASSQEFGALNEQFF
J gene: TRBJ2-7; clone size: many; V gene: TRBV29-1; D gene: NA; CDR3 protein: CSVAFLNDEQYF
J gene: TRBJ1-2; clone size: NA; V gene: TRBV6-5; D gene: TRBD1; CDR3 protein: CASSYGRTGQGHYGYTF
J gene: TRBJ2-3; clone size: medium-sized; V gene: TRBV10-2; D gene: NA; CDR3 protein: CASGPSTTQYF
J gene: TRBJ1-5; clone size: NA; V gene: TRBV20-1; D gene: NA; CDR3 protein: CSALQGSNQPQHF
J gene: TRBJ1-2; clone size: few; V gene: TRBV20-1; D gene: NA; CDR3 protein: CSASLRQDYTF
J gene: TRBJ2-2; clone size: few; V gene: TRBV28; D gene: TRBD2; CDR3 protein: CASSPGGSGDRELFF
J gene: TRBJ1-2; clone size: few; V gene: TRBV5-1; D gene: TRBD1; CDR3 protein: CASSVDRDYGYTF
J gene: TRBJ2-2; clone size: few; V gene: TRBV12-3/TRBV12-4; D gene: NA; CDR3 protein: CASSLGTPNTGELFF
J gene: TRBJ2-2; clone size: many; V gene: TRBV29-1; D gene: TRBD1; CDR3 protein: CSATGGSGELFF
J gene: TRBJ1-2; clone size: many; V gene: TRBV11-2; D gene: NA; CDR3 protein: CASSLQTANYGYTF
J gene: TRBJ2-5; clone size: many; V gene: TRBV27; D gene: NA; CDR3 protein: CASSLYGIKETQYF
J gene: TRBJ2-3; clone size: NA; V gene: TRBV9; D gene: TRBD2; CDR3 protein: CASSPRTSAISTDTQYF
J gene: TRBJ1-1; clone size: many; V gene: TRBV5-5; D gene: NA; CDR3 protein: CASTPRTLNTEAFF
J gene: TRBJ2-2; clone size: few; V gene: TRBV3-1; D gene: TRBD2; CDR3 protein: CASSPIAGGTGELFF
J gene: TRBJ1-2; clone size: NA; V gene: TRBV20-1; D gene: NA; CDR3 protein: CSAESVANYGYTF
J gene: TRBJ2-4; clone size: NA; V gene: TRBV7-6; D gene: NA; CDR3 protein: CASSPTGGETKNVQYF
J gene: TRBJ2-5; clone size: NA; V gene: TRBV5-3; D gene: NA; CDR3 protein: CSRSITGMQETQYF
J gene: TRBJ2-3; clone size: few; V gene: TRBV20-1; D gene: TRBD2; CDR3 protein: CSARVTSGRADTQYF
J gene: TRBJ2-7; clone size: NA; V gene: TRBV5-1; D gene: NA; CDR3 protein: CASSPLTHSYEQYF
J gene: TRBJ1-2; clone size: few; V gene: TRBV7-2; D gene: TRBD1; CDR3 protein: CASSPGREGAAGYTF